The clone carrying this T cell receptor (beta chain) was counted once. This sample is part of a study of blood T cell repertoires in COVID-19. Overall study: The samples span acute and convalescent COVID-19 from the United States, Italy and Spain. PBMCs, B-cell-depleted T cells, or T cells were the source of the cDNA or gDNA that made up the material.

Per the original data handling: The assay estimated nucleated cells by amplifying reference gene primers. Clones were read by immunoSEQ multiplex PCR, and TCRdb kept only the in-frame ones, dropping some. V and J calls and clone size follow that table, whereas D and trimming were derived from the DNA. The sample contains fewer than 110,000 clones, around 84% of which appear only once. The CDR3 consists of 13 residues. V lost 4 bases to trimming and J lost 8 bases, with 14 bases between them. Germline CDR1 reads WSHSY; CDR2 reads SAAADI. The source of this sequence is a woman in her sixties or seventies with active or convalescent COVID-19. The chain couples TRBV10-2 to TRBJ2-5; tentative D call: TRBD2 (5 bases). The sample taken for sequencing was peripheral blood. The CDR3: CASSADYEGTQYF. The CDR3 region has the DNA TGCGCCAGCAGTGCTGACTACGAAGGAACCCAGTACTTC.